Listed here are 23 T cell receptor beta chains from one sample, sequenced in a study of control samples from healthy donors and cancer patients. The data were produced by immunoSEQ multiplex PCR, yet TCRdb's version contains in-frame clones alone and is incomplete. The sample holds 120,000 to 150,000 clones; over 85% are singletons and the top ten take about 5.8%. Sequencing input: blood. The source of these receptors is a man aged 18-30 years in good health.

As for this clone: In the same sample, other DNA sequences code for this CDR3. The chain employs TRBV12-3 or TRBV12-4 and TRBJ1-5, with D maybe TRBD1 (5 bases). V was pared by 3 bases and J by 4 bases, with 7 bases between. The CDR3 is 13 residues long. The CDR3 nucleotides read TGTGCCAGCAGTTTCCGGGGGAATCAGCCCCAGCATTTT. This encodes CASSFRGNQPQHF.

This sequence joins TRBV11-3 and TRBJ1-1, with a possible D match to TRBD1 (6 bases). Looked up from germline, CDR1 is SGHNT and CDR2 is YENEEA. The V gene lost 1 base and the J gene lost 3 bases, with 21 bases spanning the gap. There are 18 residues in the CDR3. The CDR3 bases are TGTGCCAGCAGCTTAGCAGTAACAGGGAATCCGGTATACACTGAAGCTTTCTTT. This sequence encodes CASSLAVTGNPVYTEAFF.

This chain links TRBV7-9 with TRBJ2-7; D is unresolved. Trimming removed 5 bases at V and 3 bases at J, with 20 bases between. In germline, CDR1 is SEHNR, CDR2 FQNEAQ (reference sequence). The CDR3 sequence is 16 residues long. Here the CDR3 reads CASSPINPGSYYEQYF. In nucleotides, the CDR3 is TGTGCCAGCAGCCCAATAAACCCCGGATCCTACTACGAGCAGTACTTC.

This chain connects TRBV2 to TRBJ2-7; the D gene is possibly TRBD1 (6 bases). CDR1 is SNHLY and CDR2 is FYNNEI in the germline V gene. CDR3 length: 13 residues. Trimming shortened V by 4 bases and J by 6 bases, and 13 bases separated the two germline ends. CDR3 in amino acids: CASSVSGETEQYF. DNA of the CDR3: TGTGCCAGCAGTGTTTCAGGGGAAACCGAGCAGTACTTC.

V gene TRBV5-1 combines with J gene TRBJ2-2; D gene uncertain. The V gene's germline CDR1 is SGHRS and CDR2 YFSETQ. The CDR3 has 12 residues. V was pared by 1 base and J by 2 bases, with 0 bases between. CDR3 DNA: TGCGCCAGCAGCTTGAACACCGGGGAGCTGTTTTTT. Protein product: CASSLNTGELFF.

The V gene is TRBV27, the J gene TRBJ2-7; the match to TRBD1 covers 8 bases. CDR1 is MNHEY, CDR2 SMNVEV, per germline (reference sequence). The CDR3 extends over 14 amino acids. V dropped 2 bases and J dropped 2; count of bases not matched to a gene: 2. The CDR3 sequence is CASSLGTGAYEQYF. The CDR3 DNA reads as TGTGCCAGCAGTTTAGGGACAGGTGCCTACGAGCAGTACTTC.

This chain links TRBV11-2 with TRBJ2-1, with 14 positions matching TRBD2. The CDR3 totals 18 residues. Germline V gene data show CDR1 as SGHAT and CDR2 as FQNNGV. The J segment lost 1 base and the V segment lost 6 bases, leaving 8 bases of the junction unmatched. The CDR3 here is CASRGLAGDGGSYNEQFF. The CDR3 DNA reads TGTGCCAGCAGGGGACTAGCGGGAGACGGCGGTTCCTACAATGAGCAGTTCTTC.

The chain has TRBV25-1 and TRBJ1-2, with a tentative D call TRBD1 (5 bases). The CDR3 is 14 residues long. V was clipped by 0 bases and J by 1 base, with 6 bases between them. CDR1 MGHDK and CDR2 SYGVNS come from the germline V gene. The CDR3 coding sequence is TGTGCCAGCAGTGAATATGGGGGTAACTATGGCTACACCTTC. Residues: CASSEYGGNYGYTF.

This sequence joins TRBV2 and TRBJ2-7; D not resolved. This CDR3 is built from 16 residues. V was shortened by 3 bases and J by 5 bases, with 20 bases between the two germline ends. CDR1 SNHLY and CDR2 FYNNEI come from the germline V gene. The chain's CDR3 is CASSDLRRTSSDEQYF. The CDR3 DNA sequence: TGTGCCAGCAGTGACTTACGTCGGACCTCGAGTGACGAGCAGTACTTC.

As DNA, the CDR3 is TGTGCCAGCAGCCATCTTCGGGGGGACGAGCAGTACTTC. This sequence encodes CASSHLRGDEQYF. The chain uses TRBV5-6 and TRBJ2-7, with 7 bases fitting TRBD2. The CDR3 is 13 residues long. V lost 4 bases and J lost 5; bases outside the gene matches: 6. CDR1 SGHDT and CDR2 YYEEEE come from the germline V gene.

The gene calls are TRBV11-3 and TRBJ1-3; D remains ambiguous. Germline V gene data show CDR1 as SGHNT and CDR2 as YENEEA. The CDR3 is 14 residues long. Trimming removed 6 bases at V and 4 bases at J, with 13 bases between. CDR3 coding DNA: TGTGCCAGCAGTCTGGGCCCCGACGGAAACACCATATATTTT. Residues: CASSLGPDGNTIYF.

The sample holds one count of this clone. The rearrangement joins TRBV2 to TRBJ1-4; 7 bases map to TRBD1. The CDR3 has 16 amino acids. V dropped 1 base and J dropped 4; count of bases not matched to a gene: 6. Germline CDR1 is SNHLY and CDR2 is FYNNEI. DNA for the CDR3: TGTGCCAGCAGTGAAGTGGACAGGCTTCTTAATGAAAAACTGTTTTTT. Protein product: CASSEVDRLLNEKLFF.

This chain uses TRBV24-1 with TRBJ2-6; D unclear. The V and J ends lost 4 bases and 2 bases respectively, with 5 bases between them. The CDR3 extends over 14 amino acids. The germline V gene encodes CDR1 KGHDR and CDR2 SFDVKD. CDR3 amino acids: CATSDGPGANVLTF. In nucleotides, the CDR3 is TGTGCCACCAGTGACGGTCCTGGGGCCAACGTCCTGACTTTC.

The rearrangement links TRBV7-8 to TRBJ2-5; a weak D match, TRBD2 (6 bases). V was pared by 2 bases and J by 5 bases, with 21 bases between. CDR3 length equals 17 residues. Germline loops: CDR1 SGHVS, CDR2 FQNEAQ. CDR3 sequence (DNA): TGTGCCAGCAGCTTATCTCCTACTAGGGAGGTGGGGGAGACCCAGTACTTC. Protein sequence: CASSLSPTREVGETQYF.

The gene calls are TRBV19 and TRBJ1-1; no definite D call. CDR1 and CDR2 from the germline V gene are LNHDA and SQIVND (reference sequence). Trimming took 4 bases from V and 2 from J, leaving 8 bases between them. The CDR3 is 13 residues long. For the CDR3, the DNA is TGTGCCAGTAGTAGGCCCGGAAACACTGAAGCTTTCTTT. This translates into CASSRPGNTEAFF.

The rearrangement links TRBV5-1 to TRBJ1-2; D gene uncertain. V gave up 5 bases and J gave up 2 bases, with 7 bases separating them. The V gene's germline CDR1 is SGHRS and CDR2 YFSETQ. The CDR3 consists of 12 residues. The chain's CDR3 is CASRRENYGYTF. The CDR3 nucleotides are TGCGCCAGCAGGAGGGAAAACTATGGCTACACCTTC.

This clone was found once. V and J are TRBV11-3 and TRBJ2-3; 11 positions agree with TRBD2. Germline assignment: CDR1 SGHNT and CDR2 YENEEA. The CDR3 contains 19 residues. Trimming removed 0 bases from V and 2 bases from J; junction bases left unmatched: 10. The CDR3 protein is CASSLENTGTSGDTDTQYF. The CDR3 coding sequence is TGTGCCAGCAGCTTAGAAAACACCGGGACTAGCGGTGACACAGATACGCAGTATTTT.

This sequence joins TRBV18 and TRBJ1-1, with a tentative D call TRBD1 (6 bases). The CDR3 length is 13 residues. CDR1 is KGHSH, CDR2 LQKENI, per germline. Trimming took 4 bases from V and 3 from J, leaving 9 bases between them. CDR3 residues: CASSQGGYTEAFF. The CDR3 region has the DNA TGTGCCAGCTCACAAGGGGGTTACACTGAAGCTTTCTTT. Complete variable domain (other parts from reference TRBV18 and TRBJ1-1): NAGVMQNPRHLVRRRGQEARLRCSPMKGHSHVYWYRQLPEEGLKFMVYLQKENIIDESGMPKERFSAEFPKEGPSILRIQQVVRGDSAAYFCASSQGGYTEAFFGQGTRLTVV.

The CDR3 is CASSYGIGGGTEAFF. In DNA, the CDR3 is TGTGCCAGCAGTTACGGAATCGGGGGCGGGACTGAAGCTTTCTTT. The chain recombines TRBV6-5 with TRBJ1-1; TRBD1 might be the D (6 bases). The germline V and J ends were trimmed by 2 bases and 5 bases, with 15 bases remaining between them. CDR1 MNHEY and CDR2 SVGAGI come from the germline V gene. This CDR3 has 15 amino acids.

The chain carries TRBV30 and TRBJ1-2, with unresolved D. The CDR3 extends over 13 amino acids. CDR1 and CDR2 (germline): GTSNPN, SVGIG (reference sequence). The V end was cut by 7 bases, the J end by 4 bases, with 16 bases between. The CDR3 sequence: CAFSGVGAYGYTF. Written as DNA, the CDR3 is TGTGCCTTCTCCGGAGTAGGTGCCTATGGCTACACCTTC.

The genes are TRBV7-2 and TRBJ2-1; the D is unclear. Germline CDR1 and CDR2: SGHTA and FQGNSA. This CDR3 spans 14 amino acids. Trimming removed 3 bases at V and 10 bases at J, with 16 bases between. CDR3 in DNA: TGTGCCAGCAGCTTTCCCCCCCCAGCCAACGAGCAGTTCTTC. Encoded protein: CASSFPPPANEQFF.

The rearrangement links TRBV27 to TRBJ1-3; 9 bases map to TRBD1. V dropped 5 bases and J dropped 2; count of bases not matched to a gene: 10. The CDR3 loop spans 17 amino acids. CDR1 is MNHEY and CDR2 is SMNVEV in the germline V gene (reference sequence). The CDR3 DNA reads TGTGCCAGCAGTCTGTACGCCGGGACAGGGACTGGAAACACCATATATTTT. Amino acids: CASSLYAGTGTGNTIYF.

The V call is TRBV6-5, the J call TRBJ2-7; 7 bases are shared with TRBD2. Per germline, CDR1 MNHEY and CDR2 SVGAGI. The CDR3 has 16 amino acids. V lost 0 bases and J lost 5; bases outside the gene matches: 10. CDR3 amino acids: CASSYSRAGRRDEQYF. CDR3 nucleotide sequence: TGTGCCAGCAGTTACTCTAGAGCGGGGAGGAGGGACGAGCAGTACTTC.